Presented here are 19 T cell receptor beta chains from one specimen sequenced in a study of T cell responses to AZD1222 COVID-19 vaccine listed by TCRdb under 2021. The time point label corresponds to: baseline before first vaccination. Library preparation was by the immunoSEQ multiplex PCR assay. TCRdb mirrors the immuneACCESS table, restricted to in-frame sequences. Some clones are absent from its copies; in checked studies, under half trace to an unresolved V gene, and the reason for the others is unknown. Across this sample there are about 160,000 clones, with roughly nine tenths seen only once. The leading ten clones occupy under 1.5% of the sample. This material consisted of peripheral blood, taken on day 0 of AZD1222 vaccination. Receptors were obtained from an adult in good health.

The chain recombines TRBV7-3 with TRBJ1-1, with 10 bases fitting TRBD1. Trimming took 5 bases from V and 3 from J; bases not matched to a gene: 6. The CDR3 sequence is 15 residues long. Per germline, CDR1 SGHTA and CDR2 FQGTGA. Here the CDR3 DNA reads TGTGCCAGCAGCCTGACAGGGGGCAGGGACACTGAAGCTTTCTTT. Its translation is CASSLTGGRDTEAFF.

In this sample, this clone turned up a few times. CDR3 sequence: CATSIRQGAGGYTF. Written as DNA, the CDR3 is TGTGCCACCAGCATTCGACAGGGGGCGGGAGGCTACACCTTC. J is TRBJ1-2 and V is TRBV15; 10 bases agree with TRBD1. Per germline, CDR1 LNHNV and CDR2 YYDKDF (reference sequence). V was clipped by 4 bases and J by 8 bases; unmatched bases: 7. The CDR3 totals 14 residues.

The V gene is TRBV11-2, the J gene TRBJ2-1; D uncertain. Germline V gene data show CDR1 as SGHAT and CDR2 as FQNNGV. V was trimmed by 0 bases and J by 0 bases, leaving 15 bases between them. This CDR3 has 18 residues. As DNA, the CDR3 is TGTGCCAGCAGCTTAGATTGGTTGAGCGTATCCTCCTACAATGAGCAGTTCTTC. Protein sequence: CASSLDWLSVSSYNEQFF.

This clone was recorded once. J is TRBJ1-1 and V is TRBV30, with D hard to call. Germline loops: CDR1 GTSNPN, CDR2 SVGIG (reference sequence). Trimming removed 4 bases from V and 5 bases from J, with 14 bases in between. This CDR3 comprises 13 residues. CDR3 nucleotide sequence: TGTGCCTGGACCCTTCAACCCGGGACTGAAGCTTTCTTT. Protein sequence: CAWTLQPGTEAFF.

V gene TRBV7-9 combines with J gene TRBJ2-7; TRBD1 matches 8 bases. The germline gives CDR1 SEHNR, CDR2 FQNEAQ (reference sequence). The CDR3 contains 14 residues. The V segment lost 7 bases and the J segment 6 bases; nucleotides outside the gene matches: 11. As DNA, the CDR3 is TGTGCCAGCAACCCACAGGGGGTGGTTGGCGAGCAGTACTTC. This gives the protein CASNPQGVVGEQYF.

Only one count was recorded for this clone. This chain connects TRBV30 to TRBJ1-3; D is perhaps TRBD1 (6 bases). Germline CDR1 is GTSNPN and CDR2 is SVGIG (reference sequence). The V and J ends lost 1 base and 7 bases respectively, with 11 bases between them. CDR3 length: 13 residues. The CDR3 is CAWSAKRGNTIYF. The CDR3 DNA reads TGTGCCTGGAGTGCTAAGAGGGGGAACACCATATATTTT.

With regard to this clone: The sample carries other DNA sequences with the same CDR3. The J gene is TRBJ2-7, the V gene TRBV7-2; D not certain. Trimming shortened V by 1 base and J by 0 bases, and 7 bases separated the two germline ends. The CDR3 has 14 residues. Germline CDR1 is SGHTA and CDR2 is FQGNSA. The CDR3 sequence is CASSLGVVSYEQYF. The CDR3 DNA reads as TGTGCCAGCAGCTTAGGGGTGGTCTCCTACGAGCAGTACTTC.

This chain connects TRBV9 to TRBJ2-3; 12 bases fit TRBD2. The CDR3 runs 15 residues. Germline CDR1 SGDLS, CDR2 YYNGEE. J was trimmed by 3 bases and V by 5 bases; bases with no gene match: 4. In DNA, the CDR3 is TGTGCCAGCAGTTCTAGCGGGGGGGGAACAGATACGCAGTATTTT. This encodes CASSSSGGGTDTQYF. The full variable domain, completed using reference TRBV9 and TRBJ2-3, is DSGVTQTPKHLITATGQRVTLRCSPRSGDLSVYWYQQSLDQGLQFLIQYYNGEERAKGNILERFSAQQFPDLHSELNLSSLELGDSALYFCASSSSGGGTDTQYFGPGTRLTVL.

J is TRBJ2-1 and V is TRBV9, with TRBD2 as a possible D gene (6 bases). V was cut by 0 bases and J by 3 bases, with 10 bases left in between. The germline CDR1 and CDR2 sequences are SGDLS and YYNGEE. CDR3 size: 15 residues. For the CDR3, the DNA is TGTGCCAGCAGCGTAGCGGGCGGGGTCTACAATGAGCAGTTCTTC. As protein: CASSVAGGVYNEQFF.

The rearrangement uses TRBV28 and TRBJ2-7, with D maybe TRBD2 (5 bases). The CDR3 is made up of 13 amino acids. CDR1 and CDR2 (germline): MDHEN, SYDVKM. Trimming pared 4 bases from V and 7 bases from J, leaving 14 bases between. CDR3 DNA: TGTGCCAGCAGTTACGGGGTAGCACAAGAGCAGTACTTC. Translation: CASSYGVAQEQYF.

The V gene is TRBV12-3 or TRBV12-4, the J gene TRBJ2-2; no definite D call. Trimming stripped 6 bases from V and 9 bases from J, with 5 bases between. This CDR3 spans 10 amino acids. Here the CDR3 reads CASRTRELFF. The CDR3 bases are TGTGCCAGCAGAACCAGGGAGCTGTTTTTT.

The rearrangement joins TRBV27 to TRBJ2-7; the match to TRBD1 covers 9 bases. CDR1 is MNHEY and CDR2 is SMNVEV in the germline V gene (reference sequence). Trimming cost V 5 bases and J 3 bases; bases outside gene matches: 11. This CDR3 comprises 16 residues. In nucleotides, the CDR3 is TGTGCCAGCAGTCTTCCTCCCGGGACAGGGAACTACGAGCAGTACTTC. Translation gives CASSLPPGTGNYEQYF.

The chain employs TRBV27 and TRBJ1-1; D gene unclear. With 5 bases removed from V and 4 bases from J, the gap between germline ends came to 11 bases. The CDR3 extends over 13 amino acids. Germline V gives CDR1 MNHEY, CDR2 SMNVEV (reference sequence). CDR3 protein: CASSPIKGTEAFF. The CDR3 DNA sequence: TGTGCCAGCAGTCCAATAAAGGGCACTGAAGCTTTCTTT.

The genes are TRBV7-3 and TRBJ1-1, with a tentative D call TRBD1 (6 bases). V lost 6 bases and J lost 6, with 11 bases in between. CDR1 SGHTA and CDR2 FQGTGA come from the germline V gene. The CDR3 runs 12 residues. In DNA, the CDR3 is TGTGCCAGCAGTCCGGACAGCTCTGAAGCTTTCTTT. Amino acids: CASSPDSSEAFF.

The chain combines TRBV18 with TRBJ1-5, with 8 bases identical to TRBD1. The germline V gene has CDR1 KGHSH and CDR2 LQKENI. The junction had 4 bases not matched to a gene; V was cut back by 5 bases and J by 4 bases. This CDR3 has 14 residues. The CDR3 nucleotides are TGTGCCAGCTCAATCGACAGGGGTAATCAGCCCCAGCATTTT. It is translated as CASSIDRGNQPQHF.

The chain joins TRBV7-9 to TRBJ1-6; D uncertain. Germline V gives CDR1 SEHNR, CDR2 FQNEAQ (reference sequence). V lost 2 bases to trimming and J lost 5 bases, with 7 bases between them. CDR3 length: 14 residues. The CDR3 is CASSLSVDNSPLHF. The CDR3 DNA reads TGTGCCAGCAGCTTATCGGTGGATAATTCACCCCTCCACTTT.

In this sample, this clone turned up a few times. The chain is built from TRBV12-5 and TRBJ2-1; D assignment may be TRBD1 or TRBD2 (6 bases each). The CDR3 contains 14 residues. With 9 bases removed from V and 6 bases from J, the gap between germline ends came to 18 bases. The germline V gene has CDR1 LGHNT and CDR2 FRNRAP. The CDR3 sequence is CASEGGPQTNEQFF. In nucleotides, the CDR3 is TGTGCTAGCGAGGGGGGCCCCCAGACCAATGAGCAGTTCTTC.

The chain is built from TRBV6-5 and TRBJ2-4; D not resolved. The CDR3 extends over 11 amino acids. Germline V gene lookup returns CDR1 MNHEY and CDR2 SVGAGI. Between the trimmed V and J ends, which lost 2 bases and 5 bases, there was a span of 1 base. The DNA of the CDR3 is TGTGCCAGCAGTTACCAAAACATTCAGTACTTC. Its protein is CASSYQNIQYF.

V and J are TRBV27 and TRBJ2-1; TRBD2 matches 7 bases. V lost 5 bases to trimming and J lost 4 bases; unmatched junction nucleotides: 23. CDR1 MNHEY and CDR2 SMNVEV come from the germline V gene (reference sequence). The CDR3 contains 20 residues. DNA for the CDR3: TGTGCCAGCAGTGTAGCTAGGGGAGGGGTATCAATTGCCCTTTACAATGAGCAGTTCTTC. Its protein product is CASSVARGGVSIALYNEQFF.